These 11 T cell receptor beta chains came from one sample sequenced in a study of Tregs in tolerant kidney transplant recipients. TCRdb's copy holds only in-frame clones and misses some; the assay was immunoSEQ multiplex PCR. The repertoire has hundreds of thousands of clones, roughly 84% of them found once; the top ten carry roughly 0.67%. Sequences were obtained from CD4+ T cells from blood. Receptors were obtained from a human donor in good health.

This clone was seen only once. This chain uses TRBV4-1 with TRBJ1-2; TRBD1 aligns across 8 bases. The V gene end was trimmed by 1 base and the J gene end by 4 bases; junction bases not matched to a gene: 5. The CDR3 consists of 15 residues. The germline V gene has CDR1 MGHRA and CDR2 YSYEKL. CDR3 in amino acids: CASSQGGQGSYGYTF. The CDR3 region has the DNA TGCGCCAGCAGCCAAGGAGGACAGGGCAGCTATGGCTACACCTTC.

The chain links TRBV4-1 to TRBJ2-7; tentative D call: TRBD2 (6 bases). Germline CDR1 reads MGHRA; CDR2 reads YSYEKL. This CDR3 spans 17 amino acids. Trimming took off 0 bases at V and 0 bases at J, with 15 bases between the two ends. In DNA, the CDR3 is TGCGCCAGCAGCCAAGAATCAGGGACTTCACGCTCCTACGAGCAGTACTTC. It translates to CASSQESGTSRSYEQYF.

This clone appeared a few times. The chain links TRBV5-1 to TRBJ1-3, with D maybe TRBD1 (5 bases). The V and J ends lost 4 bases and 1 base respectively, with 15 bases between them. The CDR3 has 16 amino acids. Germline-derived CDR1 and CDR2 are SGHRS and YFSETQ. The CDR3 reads CASSTTPSGSGNTIYF. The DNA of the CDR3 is TGCGCCAGCAGCACGACCCCGTCAGGGTCTGGAAACACCATATATTTT.

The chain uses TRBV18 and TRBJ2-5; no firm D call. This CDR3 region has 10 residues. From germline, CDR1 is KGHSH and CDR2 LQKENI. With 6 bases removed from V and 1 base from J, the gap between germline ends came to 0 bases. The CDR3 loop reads CASSQETQYF. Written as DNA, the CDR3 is TGTGCCAGCTCCCAAGAGACCCAGTACTTC.

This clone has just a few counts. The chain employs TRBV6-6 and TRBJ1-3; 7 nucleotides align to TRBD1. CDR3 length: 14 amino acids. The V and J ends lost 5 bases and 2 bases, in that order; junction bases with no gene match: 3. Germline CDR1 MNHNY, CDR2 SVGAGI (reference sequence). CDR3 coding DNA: TGTGCCAGCAGTCGACAGGGAACTGGAAACACCATATATTTT. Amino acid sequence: CASSRQGTGNTIYF.

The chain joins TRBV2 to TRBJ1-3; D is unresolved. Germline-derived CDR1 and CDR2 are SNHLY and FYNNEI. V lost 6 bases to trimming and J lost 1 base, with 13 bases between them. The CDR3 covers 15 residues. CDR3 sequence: CASSYSDGSGNTIYF. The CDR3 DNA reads TGTGCCAGCAGCTACTCAGATGGTTCTGGAAACACCATATATTTT. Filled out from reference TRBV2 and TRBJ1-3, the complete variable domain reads EPEVTQTPSHQVTQMGQEVILRCVPISNHLYFYWYRQILGQKVEFLVSFYNNEISEKSEIFDDQFSVERPDGSNFTLKIRSTKLEDSAMYFCASSYSDGSGNTIYFGEGSWLTVV.

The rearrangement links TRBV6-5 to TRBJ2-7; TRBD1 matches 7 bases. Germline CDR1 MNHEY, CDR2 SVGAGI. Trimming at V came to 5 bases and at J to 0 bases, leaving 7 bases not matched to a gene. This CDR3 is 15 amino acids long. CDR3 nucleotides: TGTGCCAGCAGTCCACAGGGGACCAGCTCCTACGAGCAGTACTTC. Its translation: CASSPQGTSSYEQYF.

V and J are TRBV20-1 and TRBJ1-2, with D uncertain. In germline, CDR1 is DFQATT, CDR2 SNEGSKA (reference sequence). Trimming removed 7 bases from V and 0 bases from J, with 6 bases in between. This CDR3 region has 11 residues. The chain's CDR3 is CSGSTNYGYTF. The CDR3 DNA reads TGCAGTGGGTCAACTAACTATGGCTACACCTTC.

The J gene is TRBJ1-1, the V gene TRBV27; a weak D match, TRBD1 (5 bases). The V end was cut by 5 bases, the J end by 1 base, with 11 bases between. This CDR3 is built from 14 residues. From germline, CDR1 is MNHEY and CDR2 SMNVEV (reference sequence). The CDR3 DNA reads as TGTGCCAGCAGTCCACAGAGGGGGAACACTGAAGCTTTCTTT. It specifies CASSPQRGNTEAFF.

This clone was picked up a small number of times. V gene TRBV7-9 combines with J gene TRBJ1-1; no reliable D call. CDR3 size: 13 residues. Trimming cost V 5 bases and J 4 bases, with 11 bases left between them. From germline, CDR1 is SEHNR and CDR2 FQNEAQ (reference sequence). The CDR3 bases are TGTGCCAGCAGCCCGTGGGTGGGCACTGAAGCTTTCTTT. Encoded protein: CASSPWVGTEAFF.

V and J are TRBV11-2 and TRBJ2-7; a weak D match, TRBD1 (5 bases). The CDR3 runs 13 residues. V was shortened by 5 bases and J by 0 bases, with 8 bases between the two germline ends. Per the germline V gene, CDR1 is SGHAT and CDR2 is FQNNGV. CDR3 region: CASSRQPSYEQYF. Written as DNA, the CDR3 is TGTGCCAGCAGCCGACAGCCCTCCTACGAGCAGTACTTC. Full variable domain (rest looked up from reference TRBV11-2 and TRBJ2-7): EAGVAQSPRYKIIEKRQSVAFWCNPISGHATLYWYQQILGQGPKLLIQFQNNGVVDDSQLPKDRFSAERLKGVDSTLKIQPAKLEDSAVYLCASSRQPSYEQYFGPGTRLTVT.